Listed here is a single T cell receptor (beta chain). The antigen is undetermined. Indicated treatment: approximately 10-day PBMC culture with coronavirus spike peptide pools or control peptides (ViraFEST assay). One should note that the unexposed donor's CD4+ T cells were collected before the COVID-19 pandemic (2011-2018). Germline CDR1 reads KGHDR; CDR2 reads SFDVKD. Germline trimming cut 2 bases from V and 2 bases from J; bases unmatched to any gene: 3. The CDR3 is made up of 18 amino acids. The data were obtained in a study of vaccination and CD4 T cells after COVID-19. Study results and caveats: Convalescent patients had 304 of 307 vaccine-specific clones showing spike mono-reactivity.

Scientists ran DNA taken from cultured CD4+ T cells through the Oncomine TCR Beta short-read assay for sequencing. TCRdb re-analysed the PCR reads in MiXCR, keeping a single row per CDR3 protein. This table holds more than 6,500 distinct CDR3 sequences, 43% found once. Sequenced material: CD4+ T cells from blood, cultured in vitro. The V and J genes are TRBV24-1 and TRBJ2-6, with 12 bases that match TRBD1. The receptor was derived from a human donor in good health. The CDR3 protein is CATSDSGTGGTGANVLTF. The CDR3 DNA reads TGTGCCACCAGTGATTCCGGGACAGGGGGCACTGGGGCCAACGTCCTGACTTTC.